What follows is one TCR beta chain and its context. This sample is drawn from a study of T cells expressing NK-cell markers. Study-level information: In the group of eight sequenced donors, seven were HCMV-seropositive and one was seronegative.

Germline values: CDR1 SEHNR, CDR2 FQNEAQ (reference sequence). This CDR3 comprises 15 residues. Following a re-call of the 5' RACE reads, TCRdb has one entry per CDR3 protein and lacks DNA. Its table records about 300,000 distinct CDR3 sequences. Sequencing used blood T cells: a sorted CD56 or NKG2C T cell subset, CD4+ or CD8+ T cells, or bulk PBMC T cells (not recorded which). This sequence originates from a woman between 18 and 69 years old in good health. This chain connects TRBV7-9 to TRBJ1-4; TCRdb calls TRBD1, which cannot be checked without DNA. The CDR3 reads CASSLYGAGNEKLFF.